This passage covers 28 T cell receptor beta chains from one sample sequenced in a study of cytomegalovirus exposure and HLA in healthy donors. Amplification used 60 Vbeta primers and 13 Jbeta primers. Some clones are missing from TCRdb's copy, which holds only in-frame ones; the method was immunoSEQ multiplex PCR. The sample has over 120,000 clones, less than 10% seen once. Material: PBMCs. The receptors come from a man aged 45-65 years in good health and CMV-seronegative.

V usage is TRBV20-1 and J usage is TRBJ2-5, with no clear D. Germline assignment: CDR1 DFQATT and CDR2 SNEGSKA (reference sequence). The CDR3 extends over 10 amino acids. With 6 bases removed from V and 1 base from J, the gap between germline ends came to 3 bases. The CDR3 DNA sequence: TGCAGTGCACTCCAAGAGACCCAGTACTTC. Encoded protein: CSALQETQYF.

This rearrangement joins TRBV14 to TRBJ2-1, with D perhaps matching TRBD2 (5 bases). V lost 1 base and J lost 7, with 17 bases in between. Germline lookup yields CDR1 SGHDN and CDR2 FVKESK. The length of the CDR3 is 16 residues. CDR3 loop: CASSQGGAALLNEQFF. CDR3 DNA sequence: TGTGCCAGCAGCCAAGGTGGAGCGGCTTTGCTTAATGAGCAGTTCTTC. The whole variable domain, filled in from reference TRBV14 and TRBJ2-1, reads EAGVTQFPSHSVIEKGQTVTLRCDPISGHDNLYWYRRVMGKEIKFLLHFVKESKQDESGMPNNRFLAERTGGTYSTLKVQPAELEDSGVYFCASSQGGAALLNEQFFGPGTRLTVL.

The chain is built from TRBV30 and TRBJ2-5; a possible D gene is TRBD2 (6 bases). V gave up 2 bases and J gave up 3 bases, with 7 bases separating them. CDR1 is GTSNPN, CDR2 SVGIG, per germline (reference sequence). The CDR3 extends over 12 amino acids. The CDR3 region is CAWSSGEETQYF. The CDR3 region has the DNA TGTGCCTGGAGTTCGGGGGAAGAGACCCAGTACTTC.

This clone was detected a few times. The CDR3 DNA reads TGTGCCAGCAGCTTATTCACGGGTATGGACACTGAAGCTTTCTTT. Translated: CASSLFTGMDTEAFF. The V call is TRBV7-2, the J call TRBJ1-1; no clear D. V lost 2 bases and J 3 bases, leaving 13 bases between the germline ends. The CDR3 consists of 15 residues. The germline V gene encodes CDR1 SGHTA and CDR2 FQGNSA.

Only a few counts were recorded for this clone. The chain links TRBV11-2 to TRBJ2-7, with 9 bases matching TRBD1. Losses at the gene ends were 3 bases for V and 2 bases for J; bases not matched to a gene: 8. CDR3 size: 16 residues. The germline gives CDR1 SGHAT, CDR2 FQNNGV. CDR3 sequence reads: CASSLETNRGPYEQYF. The CDR3 DNA reads TGTGCCAGCAGCTTGGAAACGAACAGGGGGCCCTACGAGCAGTACTTC.

The CDR3 DNA reads as TGTGCCAGCAGCTTAAGCGGCAGGGGGAACTATGGCTACACCTTC. Translating gives CASSLSGRGNYGYTF. The chain is built from TRBV7-8 and TRBJ1-2; 7 nucleotides match TRBD1. CDR3 length: 15 residues. The ends lost 2 bases at V and 2 bases at J; junction bases unmatched: 5. Germline V gene sequence: CDR1 SGHVS, CDR2 FQNEAQ.

The chain joins TRBV5-1 to TRBJ2-2; 12 bases map to TRBD1. The CDR3 covers 18 residues. Germline lookup yields CDR1 SGHRS and CDR2 YFSETQ. V was pared by 6 bases and J by 0 bases, with 9 bases of the junction left unmatched. The DNA of the CDR3 is TGCGCCAGCACCTTCCGGGACAGGGGGCCTGCGAACACCGGGGAGCTGTTTTTT. This gives the protein CASTFRDRGPANTGELFF.

This clone was observed a few times. The genes are TRBV10-3 and TRBJ2-7, with a weak D call TRBD1 (6 bases). The ends were cut back, 2 bases at V and 7 bases at J, with 18 bases in the middle. The CDR3 is 15 amino acids. Per the germline V gene, CDR1 is ENHRY and CDR2 is SYGVKD. CDR3 coding DNA: TGTGCCATCAGTGAGGAGGGGGAAGGGGTGAGTGAGCAGTACTTC. It encodes CAISEEGEGVSEQYF.

This clone was detected only a few times. The chain couples TRBV30 to TRBJ1-2; 8 positions agree with TRBD1. The CDR3 loop spans 15 amino acids. Germline V CDR1 and CDR2: GTSNPN, SVGIG (reference sequence). Trimming at V came to 2 bases and at J to 6 bases, leaving 11 bases not matched to a gene. The CDR3 spells CAWSSSRQGLNGYTF. The CDR3 DNA follows: TGTGCCTGGAGTTCATCCCGACAGGGGTTAAATGGCTACACCTTC.

This clone appeared a few times. The chain employs TRBV19 and TRBJ2-1, with 9 positions matching TRBD2. The CDR3 has 20 amino acids. Per germline, CDR1 LNHDA and CDR2 SQIVND (reference sequence). The junction had 13 bases not matched to a gene; V was cut back by 1 base and J by 0 bases. The CDR3 region has the DNA TGTGCCAGTAGTATAGGGCGACTAGCGGTGAGGGAGAGCTCCTACAATGAGCAGTTCTTC. Its protein is CASSIGRLAVRESSYNEQFF.

The J gene is TRBJ2-5, the V gene TRBV11-2; D might be TRBD2 (6 bases). Germline V CDR1 and CDR2: SGHAT, FQNNGV. This CDR3 has 16 amino acids. V was cut by 6 bases and J by 0 bases, with 17 bases left in between. Here the CDR3 DNA reads TGTGCCAGCAGACCCCGGGACTTCACCTACCAAGAGACCCAGTACTTC. It is translated as CASRPRDFTYQETQYF.

J is TRBJ1-2 and V is TRBV29-1, with 7 nucleotides matching TRBD1. V trimming: 4 bases; J trimming: 8 bases; junction bases outside the gene matches: 13. Per germline, CDR1 SQVTM and CDR2 ANQGSEA. CDR3 length: 14 residues. This CDR3 reads CSVVVGGGDGGYTF. CDR3 nucleotides: TGCAGCGTTGTGGTTGGAGGGGGCGATGGGGGCTACACCTTC.

V usage is TRBV7-3 and J usage is TRBJ2-3; D gene unclear. CDR3 size: 14 residues. Germline V CDR1 and CDR2: SGHTA, FQGTGA. V shed 2 bases and J shed 4 bases, with 10 bases lying between them. The DNA for the CDR3 is TGTGCCAGCAGCTTACAGATAGCAGCAGATACGCAGTATTTT. Translation gives CASSLQIAADTQYF.

With respect to this clone: Germline and junction disagree at one end, which may indicate a read error. The chain uses TRBV9 and TRBJ1-1; the match to TRBD1 covers 8 bases. This CDR3 contains 16 residues. CDR1 SGDLS and CDR2 YYNGEE come from the germline V gene. CDR3 bases: TGTGCCGGCAGCACCTACCAGGGGGCAGGAGGGACTGAAGCTTTCTTT. Translation: CAGSTYQGAGGTEAFF.

Details on this clone: A junction end diverges from the germline sequence, so it may reflect a read error. J is TRBJ2-5 and V is TRBV18; D possibly corresponds to TRBD2 (6 bases). CDR1 is KGHSH, CDR2 LQKENI, per germline. This CDR3 has 12 amino acids. In nucleotides, the CDR3 is TGTGCCAGCTCACTCGGGGGAACACCCTCGGACTTC. This gives the protein CASSLGGTPSDF.

The V gene is TRBV6-5, the J gene TRBJ2-7; D unresolved. Germline lookup yields CDR1 MNHEY and CDR2 SVGAGI. Trimming removed 6 bases at V and 6 bases at J, with 9 bases between. There are 11 residues in the CDR3. CDR3 region: CASSSLSEQYF. The CDR3 coding sequence is TGTGCCAGCAGCTCCTTGAGCGAGCAGTACTTC.

V and J are TRBV28 and TRBJ2-3; 7 bases are shared with TRBD2. Unmatched junction bases numbered 3, after V lost 6 bases and J lost 0 bases. The CDR3 consists of 14 residues. The V gene's germline CDR1 is MDHEN and CDR2 SYDVKM. The CDR3 DNA follows: TGTGCCAGCAGGAGGGGAGGGAGCACAGATACGCAGTATTTT. Its protein is CASRRGGSTDTQYF. The complete variable domain, with remaining parts taken from reference TRBV28 and TRBJ2-3, reads DVKVTQSSRYLVKRTGEKVFLECVQDMDHENMFWYRQDPGLGLRLIYFSYDVKMKEKGDIPEGYSVSREKKERFSLILESASTNQTSMYLCASRRGGSTDTQYFGPGTRLTVL.

The J gene is TRBJ1-1, the V gene TRBV5-5, with 10 bases lining up with TRBD1. In germline, CDR1 is SGHKS, CDR2 YYEKEE (reference sequence). The length of the CDR3 is 15 residues. J lost 4 bases, V lost 0 bases, and 3 bases had no gene match. The CDR3 DNA reads as TGTGCCAGCAGCTTGGAGGGGACAGGGGTCACTGAAGCTTTCTTT. Protein sequence: CASSLEGTGVTEAFF.

The sample holds a few counts of this clone. The gene calls are TRBV10-3 and TRBJ1-2; TRBD1 matches 8 bases. V lost 4 bases to trimming and J lost 1 base; unmatched junction nucleotides: 8. The CDR3 sequence is 16 residues long. CDR1 is ENHRY, CDR2 SYGVKD, per germline. The CDR3 DNA follows: TGTGCCATCAGTGCTGAAGGGACAGGAATTAACTATGGCTACACCTTC. Protein sequence: CAISAEGTGINYGYTF.

The chain recombines TRBV2 with TRBJ2-7; TRBD2 agrees at 7 bases. Germline values: CDR1 SNHLY, CDR2 FYNNEI. The CDR3 length is 13 residues. Trimming cost V 6 bases and J 5 bases; bases outside gene matches: 7. CDR3: CASRRAGNDEQYF. CDR3 in DNA: TGTGCCAGCAGGAGAGCGGGAAACGACGAGCAGTACTTC. The full variable domain, rest sourced from reference TRBV2 and TRBJ2-7, is EPEVTQTPSHQVTQMGQEVILRCVPISNHLYFYWYRQILGQKVEFLVSFYNNEISEKSEIFDDQFSVERPDGSNFTLKIRSTKLEDSAMYFCASRRAGNDEQYFGPGTRLTVT.

Comments on this clone: The conserved phenylalanine or tryptophan normally closing the CDR3 is absent here, so this likely arose from a read error. The chain links TRBV15 to TRBJ1-5, with D unclear. The CDR3 runs 15 residues. From germline, CDR1 is LNHNV and CDR2 YYDKDF (reference sequence). Trimming removed 0 bases from V and 0 bases from J, with 6 bases in between. DNA of the CDR3: TGTGCCACCAGCAGAGAGATACTTAGCAATCAGCCCCAGCATGTT. Translated, it gives CATSREILSNQPQHV.

The J gene is TRBJ1-1, the V gene TRBV9; D ambiguous. This CDR3 comprises 14 residues. With 4 bases removed from V and 4 bases from J, the gap between germline ends came to 14 bases. Germline V gene lookup returns CDR1 SGDLS and CDR2 YYNGEE. CDR3 nucleotides: TGTGCCAGCAGCCCACGCCTAGGGAGCACTGAAGCTTTCTTT. This translates into CASSPRLGSTEAFF. The full variable domain, rest sourced from reference TRBV9 and TRBJ1-1, is DSGVTQTPKHLITATGQRVTLRCSPRSGDLSVYWYQQSLDQGLQFLIQYYNGEERAKGNILERFSAQQFPDLHSELNLSSLELGDSALYFCASSPRLGSTEAFFGQGTRLTVV.

The chain couples TRBV5-1 to TRBJ2-2, with TRBD2 identical over 11 bases. The CDR3 loop spans 15 amino acids. Unmatched junction bases numbered 5, after V lost 3 bases and J lost 7 bases. The germline V gene encodes CDR1 SGHRS and CDR2 YFSETQ. In DNA form, the CDR3 reads TGCGCCAGCAGCTGGTCTAGCGGGAGGAACGGGGAGCTGTTTTTT. Protein: CASSWSSGRNGELFF.

DNA of the CDR3: TGTGCCAGCAGCTTAACCCCGGGACAGGGGATCTATGGCTACACCTTC. Translating gives CASSLTPGQGIYGYTF. The chain links TRBV7-8 to TRBJ1-2; 10 nucleotides agree with TRBD1. V lost 2 bases, J lost 4 bases, and 7 bases stayed unmatched. The CDR3 contains 16 residues. CDR1 is SGHVS and CDR2 is FQNEAQ in the germline V gene.

This chain links TRBV4-2 with TRBJ1-1, with a possible D match to TRBD1 (5 bases). From germline, CDR1 is LGHNA and CDR2 YNFKEQ. CDR3 length: 14 residues. The V and J ends lost 2 bases and 9 bases respectively, with 16 bases between them. The CDR3 sequence is CASSQFIGEGKAFF. DNA of the CDR3: TGTGCCAGCAGCCAATTCATAGGGGAGGGGAAAGCTTTCTTT.

CDR3 DNA: TGTGCCTGGAGTGTAAGCGTAGGACAGACTGAAGCTTTCTTT. Encoded protein: CAWSVSVGQTEAFF. The V gene is TRBV30, the J gene TRBJ1-1; tentative D call: TRBD1 (6 bases). This CDR3 spans 14 amino acids. The V and J ends lost 0 bases and 5 bases respectively, with 13 bases between them. Germline CDR1 is GTSNPN and CDR2 is SVGIG (reference sequence). Drawing the rest from reference TRBV30 and TRBJ1-1, the complete variable domain is SQTIHQWPATLVQPVGSPLSLECTVEGTSNPNLYWYRQAAGRGLQLLFYSVGIGQISSEVPQNLSASRPQDRQFILSSKKLLLSDSGFYLCAWSVSVGQTEAFFGQGTRLTVV.

The rearrangement uses TRBV2 and TRBJ2-2; maybe TRBD1 (5 bases). The CDR3 is made up of 14 amino acids. With 6 bases removed from V and 0 bases from J, the gap between germline ends came to 8 bases. Germline lookup yields CDR1 SNHLY and CDR2 FYNNEI. CDR3 amino acids: CASRRQTNTGELFF. CDR3 DNA: TGTGCCAGCAGAAGACAGACGAACACCGGGGAGCTGTTTTTT.

This chain links TRBV19 with TRBJ1-2; TRBD1 aligns across 8 bases. J lost 4 bases, V lost 3 bases, and 1 base had no gene match. The CDR3 contains 13 residues. Germline V gene data show CDR1 as LNHDA and CDR2 as SQIVND (reference sequence). DNA of the CDR3: TGTGCCAGTAGTATCACAGGGGGCTATGGCTACACCTTC. Translating gives CASSITGGYGYTF. The variable domain in full, with the rest retrieved from reference TRBV19 and TRBJ1-2, is DGGITQSPKYLFRKEGQNVTLSCEQNLNHDAMYWYRQDPGQGLRLIYYSQIVNDFQKGDIAEGYSVSREKKESFPLTVTSAQKNPTAFYLCASSITGGYGYTFGSGTRLTVV.